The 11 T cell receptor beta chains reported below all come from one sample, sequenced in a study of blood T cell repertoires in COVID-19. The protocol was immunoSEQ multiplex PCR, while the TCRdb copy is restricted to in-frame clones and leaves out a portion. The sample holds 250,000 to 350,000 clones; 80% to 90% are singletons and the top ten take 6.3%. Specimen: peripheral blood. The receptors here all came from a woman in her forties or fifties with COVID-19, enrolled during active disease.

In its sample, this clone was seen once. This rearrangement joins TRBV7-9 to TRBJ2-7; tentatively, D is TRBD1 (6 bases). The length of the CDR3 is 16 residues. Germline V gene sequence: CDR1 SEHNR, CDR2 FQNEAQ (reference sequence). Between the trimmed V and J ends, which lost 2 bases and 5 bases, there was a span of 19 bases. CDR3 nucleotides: TGTGCCAGCAGCTTAACCTTGGGGTTGACAGGTAACGAGCAGTACTTC. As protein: CASSLTLGLTGNEQYF.

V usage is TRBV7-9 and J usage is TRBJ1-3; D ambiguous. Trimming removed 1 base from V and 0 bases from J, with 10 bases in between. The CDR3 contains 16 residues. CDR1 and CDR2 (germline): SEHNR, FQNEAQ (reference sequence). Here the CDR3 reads CASSLDERISGNTIYF. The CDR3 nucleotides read TGTGCCAGCAGCTTAGATGAGAGGATCTCTGGAAACACCATATATTTT. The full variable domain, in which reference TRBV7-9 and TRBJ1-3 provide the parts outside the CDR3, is DTGVSQNPRHKITKRGQNVTFRCDPISEHNRLYWYRQTLGQGPEFLTYFQNEAQLEKSRLLSDRFSAERPKGSFSTLEIQRTEQGDSAMYLCASSLDERISGNTIYFGEGSWLTVV.

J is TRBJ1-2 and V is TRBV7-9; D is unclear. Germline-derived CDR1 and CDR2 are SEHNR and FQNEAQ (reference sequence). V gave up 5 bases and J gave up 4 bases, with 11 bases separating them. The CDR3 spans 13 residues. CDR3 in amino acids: CASSPTSGYGYTF. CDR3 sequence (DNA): TGTGCCAGCAGCCCGACAAGTGGCTATGGCTACACCTTC.

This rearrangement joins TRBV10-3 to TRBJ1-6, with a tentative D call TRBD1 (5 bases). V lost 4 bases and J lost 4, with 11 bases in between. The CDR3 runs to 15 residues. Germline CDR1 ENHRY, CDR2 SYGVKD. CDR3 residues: CAISGQGGYNSPLHF. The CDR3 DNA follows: TGTGCCATCAGTGGGCAGGGAGGATATAATTCACCCCTCCACTTT.

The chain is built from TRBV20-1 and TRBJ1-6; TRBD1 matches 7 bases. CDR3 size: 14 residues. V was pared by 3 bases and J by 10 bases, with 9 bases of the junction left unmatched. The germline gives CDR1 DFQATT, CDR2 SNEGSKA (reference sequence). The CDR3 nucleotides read TGCAGTGCTAGTGCCACAGGGGAAGGATCACCCCTCCACTTT. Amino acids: CSASATGEGSPLHF.

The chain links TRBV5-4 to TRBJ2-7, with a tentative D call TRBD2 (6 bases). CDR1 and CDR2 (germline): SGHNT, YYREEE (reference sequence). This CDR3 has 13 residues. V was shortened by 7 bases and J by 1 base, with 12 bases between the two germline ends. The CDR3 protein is CASRDLHSYEQYF. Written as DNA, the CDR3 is TGTGCCAGCCGGGACTTACATTCCTACGAGCAGTACTTC.

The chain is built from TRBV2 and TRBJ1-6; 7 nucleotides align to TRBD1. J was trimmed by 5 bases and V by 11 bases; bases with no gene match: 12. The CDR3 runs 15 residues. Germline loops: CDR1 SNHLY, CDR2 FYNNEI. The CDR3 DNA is TGTGCCCTATCAACCGGGACAGAAAATAATTCACCCCTCCACTTT. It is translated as CALSTGTENNSPLHF.

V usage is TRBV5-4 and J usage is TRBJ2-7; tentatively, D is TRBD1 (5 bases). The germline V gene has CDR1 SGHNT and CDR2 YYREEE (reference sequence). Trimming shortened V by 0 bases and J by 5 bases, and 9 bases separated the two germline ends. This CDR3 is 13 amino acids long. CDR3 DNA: TGTGCCAGCAGCTTGGCAGGGTCGGACGAGCAGTACTTC. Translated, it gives CASSLAGSDEQYF.

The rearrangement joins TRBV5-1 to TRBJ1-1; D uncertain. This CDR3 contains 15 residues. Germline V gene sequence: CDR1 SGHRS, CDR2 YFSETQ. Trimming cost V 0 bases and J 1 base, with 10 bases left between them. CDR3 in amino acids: CASSLGSTKNTEAFF. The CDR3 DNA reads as TGCGCCAGCAGCTTGGGATCCACTAAGAACACTGAAGCTTTCTTT.

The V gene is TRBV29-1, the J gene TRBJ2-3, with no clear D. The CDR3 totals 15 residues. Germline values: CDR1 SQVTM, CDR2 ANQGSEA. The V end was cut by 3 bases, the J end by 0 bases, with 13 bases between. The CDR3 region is CSVDPGVLSTDTQYF. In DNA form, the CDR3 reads TGCAGCGTTGACCCTGGAGTCCTTAGCACAGATACGCAGTATTTT.

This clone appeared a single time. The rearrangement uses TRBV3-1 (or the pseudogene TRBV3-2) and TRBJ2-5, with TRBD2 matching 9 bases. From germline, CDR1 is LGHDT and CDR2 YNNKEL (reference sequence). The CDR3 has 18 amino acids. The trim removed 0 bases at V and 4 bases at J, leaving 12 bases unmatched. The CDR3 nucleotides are TGTGCCAGCAGCCAAGATAGGCGGGAGGGGCTCCACGGAGAGACCCAGTACTTC. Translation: CASSQDRREGLHGETQYF.